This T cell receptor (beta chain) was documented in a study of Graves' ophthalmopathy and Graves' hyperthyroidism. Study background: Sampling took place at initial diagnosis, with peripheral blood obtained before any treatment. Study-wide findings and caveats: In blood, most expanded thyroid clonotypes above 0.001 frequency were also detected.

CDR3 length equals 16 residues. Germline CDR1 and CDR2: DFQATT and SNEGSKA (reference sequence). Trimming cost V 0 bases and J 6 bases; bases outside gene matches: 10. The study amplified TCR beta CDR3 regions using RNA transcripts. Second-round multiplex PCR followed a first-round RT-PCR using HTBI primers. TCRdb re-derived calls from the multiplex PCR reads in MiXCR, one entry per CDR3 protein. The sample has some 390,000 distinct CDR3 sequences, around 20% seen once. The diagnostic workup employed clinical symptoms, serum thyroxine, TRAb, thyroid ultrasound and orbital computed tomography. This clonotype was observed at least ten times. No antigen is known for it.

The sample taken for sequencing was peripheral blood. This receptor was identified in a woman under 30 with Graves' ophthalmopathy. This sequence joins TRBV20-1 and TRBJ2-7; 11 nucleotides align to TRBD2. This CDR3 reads CSARDRALAGVSEQYF. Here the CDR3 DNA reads TGCAGTGCTAGAGATCGGGCACTAGCGGGAGTGTCCGAGCAGTACTTC.